Listed below are T cell receptor delta chains from one sample, sequenced in a study of gamma-delta chains in newborns, infants, children. TCRdb called clones anew from the reads with CATT. Here the sample spans some 8,300 delta-chain clones, about 1.5% being singletons. The sample was blood. The receptors originated from a child who was a newborn, infant or young child, either healthy, febrile or measles-vaccinated (not recorded which). CDR3s include the opening cysteine and the closing phenylalanine or tryptophan. The order of the fields is V gene, D gene, J gene, clone size, CDR3 protein, CDR3 DNA. D genes are given only for firm matches. Clone size, where shown, is once, few, many, or a class for clones that have expanded.

TRDV1	TRDD3	TRDJ2	medium-sized	CALGVTGGYVTAQLFF	TGTGCTCTTGGGGTTACTGGGGGATACGTGACAGCACAACTCTTCTTT
TRDV1	TRDD3	TRDJ1	medium-sized	CALGEGNPTGAQKSLIF	TGTGCTCTTGGGGAAGGTAACCCTACTGGGGCTCAAAAATCACTCATCTTT
TRDV1	TRDD3	TRDJ1	-	CALGEPRANLRAHTGGLYTDKLTF	TGTGCTCTTGGGGAGCCCCGAGCTAATCTACGGGCCCATACTGGGGGACTCTACACCGATAAACTCACCTTT
TRDV2	-	TRDJ3	-	CARDTAGSSWDTRQMFF	TGTGCCCGTGACACCGCGGGCAGCTCCTGGGACACCAGACAGATGTTTTTC
TRDV1	-	TRDJ1	medium-sized	CALGERPGLYTDKLIF	TGTGCTCTTGGGGAACGTCCCGGTTTGTACACCGATAAACTCATCTTT
TRDV1	TRDD3	TRDJ1	medium-sized	CALGERILLYWGIRNTDKLIF	TGTGCTCTTGGGGAACGGATCTTACTGTACTGGGGGATTCGTAACACCGATAAACTCATCTTT
TRDV1	-	TRDJ2	few	CALGEVGGREVTAQLFF	TGTGCTCTTGGGGAAGTGGGGGGCAGGGAGGTGACAGCACAACTCTTCTTT
TRDV1	-	TRDJ1	medium-sized	CALGALRDTDKLIF	TGTGCTCTTGGGGCCCTAAGGGACACCGATAAACTCATCTTT
TRDV2	TRDD3	TRDJ3	medium-sized	CACDTVLGDTRSWDTRQMFF	TGTGCCTGTGACACCGTACTGGGGGATACGCGCTCCTGGGACACCCGACAGATGTTTTTC
TRDV1	-	TRDJ1	medium-sized	CALGNRSTESDKLIF	TGTGCTCTTGGGAACCGCTCTACGGAGAGCGATAAACTCATCTTT